Given below is one T cell receptor beta chain in context. Its antigen is unknown. The sample holds no much larger clone one base away, and base qualities are not on file. The record originates from a study of blood T cell repertoires in COVID-19 (dated by TCRdb to 2020 to 2022). Context from the whole study: Collaborator samples came from the United States, Italy and Spain and covered acute and convalescent phases of COVID-19. Where available, HLA class I and class II types were obtained from metadata supplied by the sample provider rather than from assay-based typing. The dataset comprised deeply sampled blood TCRbeta repertoires from subjects exposed to, actively infected with, or recovered from COVID-19. A freely available public database, intended as a resource for researchers studying the immune response to SARS-CoV-2, is where the repertoires were released. The samples were drawn from the first 160 participants of the ongoing ImmuneRACE study and from more than 1,000 subjects provided by 6 global collaborators. Sample metadata almost always included a de-identified subject ID, COVID-19 status, age in years and sex. The prospective study material was composed of cDNA or gDNA derived from T cells, B-cell-depleted T cells, or PBMCs.

What the authors observed across the whole study: Clinical and demographic metadata were provided uncurated, with the amount varying by source and participant.

Collaborating institutions collected whole blood in K2EDTA tubes following their own protocols. For TCRbeta analysis, collaborator samples were shipped as frozen whole blood, as isolated PBMCs, or as DNA extracted from either sample type. There are 15 amino acids in the CDR3, from cysteine to phenylalanine inclusive. The sequence is cut down to CDR3 DNA, 45 bases in frame from base 1. Trimming at the junction amounts to 1 base on V and 4 bases on J, and the germline ends lie 11 bases apart. Taken from the germline V gene (reference sequence), the CDR1 and CDR2 loops are LNHNV and YYDKDF. TCRbeta CDR3 regions were amplified from genomic DNA using the immunoSEQ Assay, a bias-controlled multiplex PCR. The source study handled its data this way. The number of nucleated cells in each sample was estimated by amplification of reference gene primers within the assay. To quantify the absolute abundance of each unique TCRbeta CDR3 rearrangement, sequence reads were collapsed and filtered. For each sample, productive Simpson clonality was calculated as the square root of Simpson's diversity index across productive rearrangements. Drawn from immuneACCESS, this table holds only the in-frame rearrangements with V and J called that TCRdb kept. Clones are partly lost; checked studies trace under half to an unresolved V gene and leave the rest unexplained. D and trimming come from the DNA, and the V and J calls and clone size come from that table. This sample is represented by hundreds of thousands of clones; 70% to 85% of them were singletons. Clones ranked in the top ten supply more than 7% of the sample.

The sequence derives from a man older than 75 with acute or convalescent COVID-19. The sequence joins TRBV15 to TRBJ1-5, with the D segment identity uncertain. The source material was peripheral blood. The nucleotides are TGTGCCACCAGCAGAGGAAGAACAGAGAATCAGCCCCAGCATTTT. This codes for CATSRGRTENQPQHF.